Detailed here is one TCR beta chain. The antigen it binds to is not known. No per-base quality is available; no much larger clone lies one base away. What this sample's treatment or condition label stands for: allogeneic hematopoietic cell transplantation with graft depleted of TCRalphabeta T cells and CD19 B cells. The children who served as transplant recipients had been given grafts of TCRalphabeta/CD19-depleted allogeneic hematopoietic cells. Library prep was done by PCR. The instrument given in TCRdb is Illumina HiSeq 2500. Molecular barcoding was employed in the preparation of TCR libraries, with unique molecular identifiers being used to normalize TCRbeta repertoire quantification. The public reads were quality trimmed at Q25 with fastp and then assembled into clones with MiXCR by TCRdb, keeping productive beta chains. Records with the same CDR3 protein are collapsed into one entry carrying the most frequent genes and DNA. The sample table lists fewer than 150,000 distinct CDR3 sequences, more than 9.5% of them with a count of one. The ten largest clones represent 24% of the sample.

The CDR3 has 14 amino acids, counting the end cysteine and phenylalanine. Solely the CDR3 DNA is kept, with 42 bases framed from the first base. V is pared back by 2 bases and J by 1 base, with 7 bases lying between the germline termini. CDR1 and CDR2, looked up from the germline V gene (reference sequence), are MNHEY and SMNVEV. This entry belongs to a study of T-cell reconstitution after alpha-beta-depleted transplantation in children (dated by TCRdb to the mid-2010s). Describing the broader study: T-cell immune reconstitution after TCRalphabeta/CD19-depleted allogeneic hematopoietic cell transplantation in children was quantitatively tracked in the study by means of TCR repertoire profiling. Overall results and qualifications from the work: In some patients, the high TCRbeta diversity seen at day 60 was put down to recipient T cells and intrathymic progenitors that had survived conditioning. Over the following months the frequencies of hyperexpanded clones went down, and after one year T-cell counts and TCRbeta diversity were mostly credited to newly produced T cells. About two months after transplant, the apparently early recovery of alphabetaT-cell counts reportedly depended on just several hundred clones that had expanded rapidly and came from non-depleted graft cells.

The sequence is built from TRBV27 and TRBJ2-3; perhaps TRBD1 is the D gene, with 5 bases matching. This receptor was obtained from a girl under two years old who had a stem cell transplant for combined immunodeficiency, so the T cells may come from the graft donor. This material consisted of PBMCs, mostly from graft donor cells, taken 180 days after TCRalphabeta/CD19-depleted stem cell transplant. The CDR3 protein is CASSLVQGTDTQYF. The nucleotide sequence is TGTGCCAGCAGTTTAGTACAGGGCACAGATACGCAGTATTTT.